This section outlines one TCR beta chain sequence together with its context. This sample was taken from a study of blood T cell repertoires in COVID-19. Overall study context: From T cells, B-cell-depleted T cells, or PBMCs came the material, which was cDNA or gDNA.

Original data processing: Using reference gene primer amplification, nucleated cell counts were estimated. Here immunoSEQ multiplex PCR was the method, and the copy in TCRdb shows in-frame clones only, minus some. The V and J calls and clone size come from that table; D and trimming were worked out from the DNA. The table shows about 190,000 clones, with nearly 90% occurring only once. This CDR3 contains 13 residues. The V gene's germline CDR1 is GTSNPN and CDR2 SVGIG (reference sequence). Trimming removed 4 bases from V and 2 bases from J; junction bases left unmatched: 1. This chain links TRBV30 with TRBJ2-3; 9 bases line up with TRBD2. Sequenced material: peripheral blood. This receptor was obtained from a man aged 45-65 years with acute or convalescent COVID-19. CDR3 region: CAWTSGDTDTQYF. The DNA for the CDR3 is TGTGCCTGGACTAGCGGGGACACAGATACGCAGTATTTT.